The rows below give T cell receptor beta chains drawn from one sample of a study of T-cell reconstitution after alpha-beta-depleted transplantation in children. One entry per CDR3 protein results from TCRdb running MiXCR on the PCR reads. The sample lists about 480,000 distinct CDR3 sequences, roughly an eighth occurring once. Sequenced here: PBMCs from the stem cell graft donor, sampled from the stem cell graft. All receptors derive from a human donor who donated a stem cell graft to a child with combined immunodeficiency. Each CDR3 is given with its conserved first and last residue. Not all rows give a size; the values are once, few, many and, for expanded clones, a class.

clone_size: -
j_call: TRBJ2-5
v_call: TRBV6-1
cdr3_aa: CASSAGLAGGPQTQYF

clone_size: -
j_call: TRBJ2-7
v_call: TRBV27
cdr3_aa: CASSITGGLYYEQYF

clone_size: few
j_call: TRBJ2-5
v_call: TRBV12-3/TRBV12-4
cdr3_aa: CASSLPGGRETQYF

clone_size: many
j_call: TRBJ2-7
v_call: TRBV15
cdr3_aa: CATSRDPAYEQYF

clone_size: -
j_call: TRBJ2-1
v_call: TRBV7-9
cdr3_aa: CASSLPTGVFDNEQFF

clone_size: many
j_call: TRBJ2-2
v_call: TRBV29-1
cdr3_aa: CSVGLPNTGELFF

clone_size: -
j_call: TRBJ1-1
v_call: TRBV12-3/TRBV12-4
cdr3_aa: CASRPTDRGVNTEAFF

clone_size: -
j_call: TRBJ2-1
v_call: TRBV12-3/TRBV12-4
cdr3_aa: CASSLASRGGRNEQFF

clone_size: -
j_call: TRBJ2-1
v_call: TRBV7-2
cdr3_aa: CASSFSGTGTYNEQFF

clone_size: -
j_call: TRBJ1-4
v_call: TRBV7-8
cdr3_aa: CASSLWGTGLGGDEKLFF

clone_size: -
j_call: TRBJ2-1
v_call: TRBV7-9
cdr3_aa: CASSFGQANEQFF

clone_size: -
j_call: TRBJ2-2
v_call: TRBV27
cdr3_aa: CASSSGFPGELFF

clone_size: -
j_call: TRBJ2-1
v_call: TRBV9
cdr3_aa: CASSVYLRDEQFF

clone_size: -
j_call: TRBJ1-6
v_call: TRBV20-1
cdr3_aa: CSASMGLGNSPLHF

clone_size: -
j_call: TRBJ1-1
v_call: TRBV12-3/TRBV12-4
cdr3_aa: CASSESRGRTEAFF

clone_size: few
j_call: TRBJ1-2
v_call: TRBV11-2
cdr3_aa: CASSSLRVGQSDYGYTF

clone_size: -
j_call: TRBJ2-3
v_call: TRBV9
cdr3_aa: CASSVATWGDTQYF

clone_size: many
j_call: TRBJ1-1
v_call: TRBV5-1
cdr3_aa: CASSPDPLGDTEAFF

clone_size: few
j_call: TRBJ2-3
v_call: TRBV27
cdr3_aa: CASSFRTTWDTQYF

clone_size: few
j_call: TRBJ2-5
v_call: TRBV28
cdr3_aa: CASSLLLAGGRETQYF

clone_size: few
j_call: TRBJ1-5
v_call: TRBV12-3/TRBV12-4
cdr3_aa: CASSFWGRQPQHF

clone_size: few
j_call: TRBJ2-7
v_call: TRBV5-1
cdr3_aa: CASSFTSGRAKTNEQYF

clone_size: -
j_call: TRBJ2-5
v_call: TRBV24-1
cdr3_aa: CATSDRARSGADQETQYF

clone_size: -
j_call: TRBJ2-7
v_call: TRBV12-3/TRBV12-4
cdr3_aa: CASPPRGVSYEQYF

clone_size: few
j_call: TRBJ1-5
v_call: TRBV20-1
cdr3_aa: CSALAGQESNQPQHF

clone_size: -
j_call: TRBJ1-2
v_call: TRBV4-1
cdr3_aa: CASRDARTSNYGYTF

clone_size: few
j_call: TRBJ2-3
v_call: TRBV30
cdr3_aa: CAWSSGTSHSTDTQYF

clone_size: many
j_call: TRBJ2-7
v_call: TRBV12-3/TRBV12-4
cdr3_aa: CASSLAQSSYEQYF

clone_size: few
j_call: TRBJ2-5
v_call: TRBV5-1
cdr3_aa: CASSLDPGTGGETQYF

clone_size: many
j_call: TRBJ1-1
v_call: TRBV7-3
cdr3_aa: CASSYQGGTEAFF

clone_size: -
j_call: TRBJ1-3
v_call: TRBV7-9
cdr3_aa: CASSAELRDTIYF

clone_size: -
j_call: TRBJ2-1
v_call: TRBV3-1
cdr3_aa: CASSQGLAGRNEQFF

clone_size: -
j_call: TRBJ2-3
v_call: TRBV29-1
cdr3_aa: CSVVGQGSTDTQYF

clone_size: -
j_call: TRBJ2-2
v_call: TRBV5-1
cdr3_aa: CASSLVGDDTGELFF

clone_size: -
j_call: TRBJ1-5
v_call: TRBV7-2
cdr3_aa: CASSVTIKTGYGQPQHF

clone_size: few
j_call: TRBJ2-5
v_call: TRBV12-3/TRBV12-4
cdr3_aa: CASSLKTGTGGGETQYF

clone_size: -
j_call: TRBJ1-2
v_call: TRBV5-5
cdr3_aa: CASSLEQGGYGYTF

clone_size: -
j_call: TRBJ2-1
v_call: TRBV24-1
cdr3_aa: CATSDASFYEQFF

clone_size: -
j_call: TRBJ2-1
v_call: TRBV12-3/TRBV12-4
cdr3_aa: CASRLHEGDNEQFF

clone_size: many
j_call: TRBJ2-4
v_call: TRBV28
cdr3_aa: CASRKGIAKNIQYF